The sequence of this TCR beta chain was determined in a study of blood T cell repertoires in COVID-19. Study context: Acute and convalescent COVID-19 samples came from the United States, Italy and Spain. Sample material is recorded as cDNA or gDNA derived from T cells, B-cell-depleted T cells, or PBMCs.

Germline V gene sequence: CDR1 ENHRY, CDR2 SYGVKD. The CDR3 is made up of 15 amino acids. Trimming pared 4 bases from V and 2 bases from J, leaving 11 bases between. As originally analysed: Counts of nucleated cells, estimated from reference gene primer amplification, were obtained. Sequenced by immunoSEQ multiplex PCR; TCRdb stores in-frame clones only, minus some. From that table come the V and J calls and clone size; the DNA was used to work out D and trimming. Of 110,000 or so clones listed, approximately 81% are singletons. Input material: peripheral blood. This TCR was recovered from a human donor in a cohort sampled during active COVID-19. This sequence joins TRBV10-3 and TRBJ2-2; the D gene is possibly TRBD2 (6 bases). The CDR3 is CAISGWGVNTGELFF. The DNA for the CDR3 is TGTGCCATCAGTGGTTGGGGGGTAAACACCGGGGAGCTGTTTTTT.